This TCR beta chain was documented in a study of blood T cell repertoires in COVID-19. This clone has only one observation. Original handling: It was from reference gene primer amplification that nucleated cell counts were estimated. Generated by immunoSEQ multiplex PCR, the TCRdb table keeps only in-frame clones and is missing some. The V and J calls and clone size come from that table; D and trimming were worked out from the DNA. The sample consists of 300,000 to 400,000 clones, about 91% of them appearing once. Patients from Seattle were sampled longitudinally, starting during active infection. CDR1 is LNHDA and CDR2 is SQIVND in the germline V gene (reference sequence). CDR3 size: 16 residues. After removal of 3 bases from V and 3 bases from J, the junction contained 7 bases not matched to a gene.

The chain couples TRBV19 to TRBJ2-1; TRBD2 matches at 8 bases. Specimen: peripheral blood. This clonotype was sampled from a man aged 25-45 years with COVID-19, enrolled during active disease. CDR3 region: CASSILPAGGYNEQFF. CDR3 sequence (DNA): TGTGCCAGTAGTATCCTTCCGGCGGGGGGCTACAATGAGCAGTTCTTC. The full variable domain, in which reference TRBV19 and TRBJ2-1 provide the parts outside the CDR3, is DGGITQSPKYLFRKEGQNVTLSCEQNLNHDAMYWYRQDPGQGLRLIYYSQIVNDFQKGDIAEGYSVSREKKESFPLTVTSAQKNPTAFYLCASSILPAGGYNEQFFGPGTRLTVL.